This is a list of T cell receptor beta chains from one sample in a study of neurological immune-mediated disorders. TCRdb processed the 5' RACE reads anew with MiXCR; each CDR3 protein has one entry. The table shows fewer than 30,000 distinct CDR3 sequences, with approximately 21% occurring only once. Source material: PBMCs. The source of these receptors is a woman aged 60-75 years in good health. Both conserved end residues are part of each CDR3. Each record gives: D gene, J gene, V gene, clone size, CDR3 DNA, CDR3 protein. The D gene is left open where the match is weak. Clone size is shown for a subset of rows, as once, few, many or a class of expanded clone.

>NA|TRBJ2-5|TRBV4-3|many
TGCGCCAGCAGCCAAGTGCCAGGTTTGGAGACCCAGTACTTC
CASSQVPGLETQYF
>TRBD2|TRBJ2-1|TRBV20-1|many
TGCAGTGCTGCTCCGGTAGCGGGAGGACCAGTTCGAGACAATGAGCAGTTCTTC
CSAAPVAGGPVRDNEQFF
>TRBD2|TRBJ2-3|TRBV10-3|NA
TGTGCCGTCAGATCCGGGGGGGCTACAGATACGCAGTATTTT
CAVRSGGATDTQYF
>NA|TRBJ1-1|TRBV4-1|NA
TGCGCCAGCAGCCAAGGTGACGGACGGAGCCAATACACTGAAGCTTTCTTT
CASSQGDGRSQYTEAFF
>NA|TRBJ2-3|TRBV9|many
TGTGCCAGCAGCGTCGGACAGGGAGGGGATACGCAGTATTTT
CASSVGQGGDTQYF
>TRBD1|TRBJ2-2|TRBV29-1|many
TGCAGCGTCGCCGAGGGACAGCCAAACACCGGGGAGCTGTTTTTT
CSVAEGQPNTGELFF
>NA|TRBJ2-5|TRBV10-3|many
TGTGCCACTGCCGCTAGGGGAAGGGAAGAGACCCAGTACTTC
CATAARGREETQYF
>NA|TRBJ2-7|TRBV25-1|many
TGTGCCAGCAGGGGTAGTACCTCCTACGAGCAGTACTTC
CASRGSTSYEQYF
>NA|TRBJ1-4|TRBV28|NA
TGTGCCAGCAGTATCGGGACGGCGTCTCTGGGAAAACTGTTTTTT
CASSIGTASLGKLFF
>NA|TRBJ2-7|TRBV7-2|many
TGTGCCAGCAGCCCATATAGCCCTCTGAGCTACGAGCAGTACTTC
CASSPYSPLSYEQYF
>TRBD2|TRBJ2-3|TRBV4-1|many
TGCGCCAGCAGCCAAGTTGGTAGCGGGGGGGCGAGCACAGATACGCAGTATTTT
CASSQVGSGGASTDTQYF
>NA|TRBJ2-6|TRBV15|many
TGTGCCACCAGCAATCGAAGGGGTGGGGCCAACGTCCTGACTTTC
CATSNRRGGANVLTF
>NA|TRBJ1-1|TRBV10-1|NA
TGCGCCAGCAGTGTTGGGGCTACCACTGAAGCTTTCTTT
CASSVGATTEAFF
>NA|TRBJ1-5|TRBV20-1|many
TGCAGTGCTAGAGCGTCAGAAGGGAATCAGCCCCAGCATTTT
CSARASEGNQPQHF
>TRBD1|TRBJ2-1|TRBV9|NA
TGTGCCAGCAGCATAGGTGAGGGGACAGGGTTTGATGAGCAGTTCTTC
CASSIGEGTGFDEQFF
>NA|TRBJ2-7|TRBV29-1|many
TGCAGCGTTGAAAAACCGCTACGCCACGAGCAGTACTTC
CSVEKPLRHEQYF
>TRBD1|TRBJ2-7|TRBV20-1|many
TGCAGTGCCCGAAGTGACAGGGTCGACTACGAGCAGTACTTC
CSARSDRVDYEQYF